One sample yielded the 32 T cell receptor beta chains listed below, sequenced in a study of graft-versus-host responses after intestinal transplantation. Libraries were prepared by immunoSEQ multiplex PCR; TCRdb keeps only in-frame clonotypes and omits some of them. This sample has about 39,000 clones, with approximately 89% found just once. Here the sequenced sample was PBMCs, taken 267 days after transplant. All receptors derive from a human patient who received an intestinal transplant, so some T cells may come from the graft donor.

CDR3 nucleotide sequence: TGCAGCGCCGGTGACAGGAGGGTGGATTCTGGGGCCAACGTCCTGACTTTC. This gives the protein CSAGDRRVDSGANVLTF. V gene TRBV29-1 combines with J gene TRBJ2-6; D may match TRBD1 or TRBD2 (6 bases each). This CDR3 has 17 residues. Trimming took 7 bases from V and 1 from J, leaving 20 bases between them. Germline values: CDR1 SQVTM, CDR2 ANQGSEA.

In its sample, this clone was seen once. The J gene is TRBJ2-2, the V gene TRBV25-1; no reliable D call. Germline V CDR1 and CDR2: MGHDK, SYGVNS. The CDR3 length is 14 residues. The V and J ends lost 5 bases and 0 bases respectively, with 7 bases between them. The CDR3: CASSRTANTGELFF. CDR3 sequence (DNA): TGTGCCAGCAGTAGGACGGCGAACACCGGGGAGCTGTTTTTT.

The CDR3 loop is CASRLGSTDTQYF. The CDR3 DNA sequence: TGCGCCAGCAGGTTAGGGAGCACAGATACGCAGTATTTT. V and J are TRBV5-1 and TRBJ2-3; the D is unclear. Germline V lookup: CDR1 SGHRS, CDR2 YFSETQ. Trimming removed 5 bases from V and 0 bases from J, with 7 bases in between. This CDR3 contains 13 residues.

The chain couples TRBV9 to TRBJ2-3, with TRBD2 matching over 7 bases. The junction had 9 bases not matched to a gene; V was cut back by 4 bases and J by 1 base. Germline V gene data show CDR1 as SGDLS and CDR2 as YYNGEE. CDR3 length equals 16 residues. Here the CDR3 DNA reads TGTGCCAGCAGCCCCGCGGGCAGCGGGGGCACAGATACGCAGTATTTT. Translation gives CASSPAGSGGTDTQYF.

The gene calls are TRBV6-6 and TRBJ2-5; D remains unclear. Germline V gene lookup returns CDR1 MNHNY and CDR2 SVGAGI (reference sequence). The V gene lost 6 bases and the J gene lost 2 bases, with 7 bases spanning the gap. This CDR3 region has 12 residues. CDR3 bases: TGTGCCAGCAGACGCCATCAAGAGACCCAGTACTTC. Protein sequence: CASRRHQETQYF.

This chain links TRBV6-1 with TRBJ1-5; D not certain. Trimming took 1 base from V and 8 from J, leaving 12 bases between them. The CDR3 is 14 residues long. Germline CDR1 reads MNHNS; CDR2 reads SASEGT. CDR3 in amino acids: CASSEVGNWEPQHF. Written as DNA, the CDR3 is TGTGCCAGCAGTGAAGTTGGCAATTGGGAGCCCCAGCATTTT.

The chain has TRBV10-3 and TRBJ2-6; TRBD1 agrees at 8 bases. CDR3 length equals 12 residues. Trimming took 10 bases from V and 13 from J; bases not matched to a gene: 9. Germline V gene data show CDR1 as ENHRY and CDR2 as SYGVKD. CDR3 DNA sequence: TGTGCCACTCTAGACAGGGGCAGAGTCCTGACTTTC. It is translated as CATLDRGRVLTF.

The CDR3 loop reads CASSGDTLAYEQYF. CDR3 bases: TGTGCCAGCAGCGGGGACACTCTTGCCTACGAGCAGTACTTC. V gene TRBV5-4 combines with J gene TRBJ2-7; D may be TRBD1 (6 bases). In germline, CDR1 is SGHNT, CDR2 YYREEE (reference sequence). The germline V and J ends were trimmed by 4 bases and 2 bases, with 13 bases remaining between them. The CDR3 sequence is 14 residues long. Based on the CDR3 plus reference TRBV5-4 and TRBJ2-7, the full variable domain is ETGVTQSPTHLIKTRGQQVTLRCSSQSGHNTVSWYQQALGQGPQFIFQYYREEENGRGNFPPRFSGLQFPNYSSELNVNALELDDSALYLCASSGDTLAYEQYFGPGTRLTVT.

J is TRBJ2-2 and V is TRBV11-2; the D gene is possibly TRBD1 (5 bases). Looked up from germline, CDR1 is SGHAT and CDR2 is FQNNGV. Between the trimmed V and J ends, which lost 7 bases and 3 bases, there was a span of 18 bases. This CDR3 region has 16 residues. Written as DNA, the CDR3 is TGTGCCAGCAACTTGGGCCCCAGGGTAGACACCGGGGAGCTGTTTTTT. It specifies CASNLGPRVDTGELFF.

The chain carries TRBV4-1 and TRBJ2-3; D not resolved. V shed 6 bases and J shed 6 bases, with 13 bases lying between them. The CDR3 covers 13 residues. CDR1 MGHRA and CDR2 YSYEKL come from the germline V gene. This CDR3 is CASRYNPGDTQYF. The CDR3 DNA follows: TGCGCCAGCAGGTACAATCCCGGGGATACGCAGTATTTT.

CDR3 bases: TGTGCCAGCAGTGACTCGGGGGCAGGGGGCGCGAACACTGAAGCTTTCTTT. Its protein product is CASSDSGAGGANTEAFF. The V and J genes are TRBV6-4 and TRBJ1-1; TRBD1 matches 8 bases. Germline lookup yields CDR1 MRHNA and CDR2 SNTAGT. Trimming took 0 bases from V and 1 from J; bases not matched to a gene: 7. The CDR3 loop spans 17 amino acids.

The genes are TRBV6-5 and TRBJ1-2; D gene unclear. V was trimmed by 7 bases and J by 2 bases, leaving 11 bases between them. The germline gives CDR1 MNHEY, CDR2 SVGAGI. The CDR3 extends over 13 amino acids. CDR3 region: CASTQDLNYGYTF. The CDR3 coding sequence is TGTGCCAGCACCCAGGATTTGAACTATGGCTACACCTTC.

In this sample, this clone turned up once. J is TRBJ2-7 and V is TRBV6-5; D unresolved. V gave up 5 bases and J gave up 6 bases, with 17 bases separating them. CDR3 length: 14 residues. The germline V gene has CDR1 MNHEY and CDR2 SVGAGI. The CDR3 DNA follows: TGTGCCAGCAGTGAAAACACGTTTGGGCGCGAGCAGTACTTC. It codes for CASSENTFGREQYF.

As concerns this clone: Within the sample, other DNA sequences also encode this same CDR3. The V gene is TRBV19, the J gene TRBJ1-5; the match to TRBD1 covers 7 bases. After removal of 7 bases from V and 7 bases from J, the junction contained 10 bases not matched to a gene. The CDR3 totals 14 residues. Germline assignment: CDR1 LNHDA and CDR2 SQIVND (reference sequence). The CDR3 DNA sequence: TGTGCCAGTACTAGACAGGGAAGGGGGCAGCCCCAGCATTTT. The encoded protein is CASTRQGRGQPQHF. Full variable domain (remainder filled in from reference TRBV19 and TRBJ1-5): DGGITQSPKYLFRKEGQNVTLSCEQNLNHDAMYWYRQDPGQGLRLIYYSQIVNDFQKGDIAEGYSVSREKKESFPLTVTSAQKNPTAFYLCASTRQGRGQPQHFGDGTRLSIL.

The chain employs TRBV6-5 and TRBJ1-5; no firm D call. Germline CDR1 is MNHEY and CDR2 is SVGAGI. V was pared by 2 bases and J by 3 bases, with 5 bases between. The length of the CDR3 is 13 residues. The CDR3 DNA reads as TGTGCCAGCAGTTACAGGCCCAATCAGCCCCAGCATTTT. Its translation: CASSYRPNQPQHF.

This chain's CDR3 is CASSYSIAGGLEQYF. The CDR3 DNA reads as TGTGCCAGCAGTTACTCCATAGCGGGGGGGCTGGAGCAGTACTTC. The V gene is TRBV6-6, the J gene TRBJ2-7, with 11 positions matching TRBD2. Germline-derived CDR1 and CDR2 are MNHNY and SVGAGI (reference sequence). The CDR3 covers 15 residues. J lost 7 bases, V lost 0 bases, and 5 bases had no gene match.

The chain uses TRBV19 and TRBJ1-3; no clear D. With 7 bases removed from V and 7 bases from J, the gap between germline ends came to 14 bases. The CDR3 has 13 residues. Germline CDR1 LNHDA, CDR2 SQIVND (reference sequence). The CDR3 region is CASKDPWGNTIYF. In DNA form, the CDR3 reads TGTGCCAGTAAAGACCCGTGGGGTAACACCATATATTTT.

The chain has TRBV5-1 and TRBJ1-5, with TRBD1 as a possible D gene (5 bases). In germline, CDR1 is SGHRS, CDR2 YFSETQ. Trimming pared 0 bases from V and 6 bases from J, leaving 10 bases between. This CDR3 is 14 amino acids long. The CDR3 bases are TGCGCCAGCAGCTTGGGACAGCCGGGTCAGCCCCAGCATTTT. Amino acid sequence: CASSLGQPGQPQHF.

This rearrangement joins TRBV20-1 to TRBJ2-7; D not resolved. The ends were cut back, 7 bases at V and 3 bases at J, with 10 bases in the middle. The germline gives CDR1 DFQATT, CDR2 SNEGSKA (reference sequence). The CDR3 spans 11 residues. The CDR3 loop is CSGLQGYEQYF. The CDR3, as DNA: TGCAGTGGTTTGCAAGGCTACGAGCAGTACTTC.

This chain links TRBV6-6 with TRBJ2-5, with 12 nucleotides matching TRBD2. Germline V gene data show CDR1 as MNHNY and CDR2 as SVGAGI (reference sequence). Unmatched junction bases numbered 10, after V lost 6 bases and J lost 5 bases. The CDR3 spans 16 residues. CDR3 DNA sequence: TGTGCCAGCAGATCCCTAGCGGGGGGGCCTGGTGAGACCCAGTACTTC. Amino acid sequence: CASRSLAGGPGETQYF.

CDR3 region: CASSIVSGGSLNEQFF. DNA for the CDR3: TGTGCCAGTAGTATAGTTAGCGGGGGTAGCTTAAATGAGCAGTTCTTC. The rearrangement links TRBV19 to TRBJ2-1; 9 nucleotides align to TRBD2. V lost 1 base to trimming and J lost 7 bases; unmatched junction nucleotides: 8. Germline V lookup: CDR1 LNHDA, CDR2 SQIVND (reference sequence). This CDR3 region has 16 residues.

The V call is TRBV5-1, the J call TRBJ2-3, with 11 positions matching TRBD2. The germline V gene has CDR1 SGHRS and CDR2 YFSETQ. V lost 4 bases, J lost 2 bases, and 9 bases stayed unmatched. The CDR3 is 17 amino acids. The CDR3 spells CASSPPTSGALTDTQYF. In DNA, the CDR3 is TGCGCCAGCAGCCCGCCGACTAGCGGGGCACTCACAGATACGCAGTATTTT.

This sequence joins TRBV25-1 and TRBJ2-1; tentative D call: TRBD1 (6 bases). CDR3 size: 15 residues. V lost 10 bases and J 2 bases, leaving 18 bases between the germline ends. From germline, CDR1 is MGHDK and CDR2 SYGVNS. The DNA of the CDR3 is TGTGCCACCCACCTCCCGGGACATGCCTACAATGAGCAGTTCTTC. Translated, it gives CATHLPGHAYNEQFF.

V and J are TRBV30 and TRBJ1-4; D remains ambiguous. The CDR3 is 16 residues long. Germline-derived CDR1 and CDR2 are GTSNPN and SVGIG (reference sequence). The V gene lost 0 bases and the J gene lost 5 bases, with 16 bases spanning the gap. The CDR3 protein is CAWSVLAARGNEKLFF. The DNA of the CDR3 is TGTGCCTGGAGTGTACTGGCCGCCCGTGGGAATGAAAAACTGTTTTTT.

Of note for this clone: Other DNA sequences in the sample encode the same CDR3. The chain employs TRBV30 and TRBJ2-3, with 11 bases that match TRBD2. Germline values: CDR1 GTSNPN, CDR2 SVGIG (reference sequence). The CDR3 has 17 amino acids. Trimming removed 0 bases from V and 4 bases from J; junction bases left unmatched: 9. As DNA, the CDR3 is TGTGCCTGGAGTGTACTAGCGGGGGCTCGAGAGGCAGATACGCAGTATTTT. The encoded protein is CAWSVLAGAREADTQYF.

The V call is TRBV9, the J call TRBJ2-2; D gene uncertain. The CDR3 runs to 12 residues. Germline loops: CDR1 SGDLS, CDR2 YYNGEE. Trimming left V 0 bases short and J 5 bases short, with 2 bases between. CDR3 sequence reads: CASSVVTGELFF. The CDR3 region has the DNA TGTGCCAGCAGCGTAGTTACCGGGGAGCTGTTTTTT.

The chain has TRBV15 and TRBJ2-7; the match to TRBD2 covers 9 bases. Germline V lookup: CDR1 LNHNV, CDR2 YYDKDF (reference sequence). The CDR3 spans 16 residues. After removal of 0 bases from V and 3 bases from J, the junction contained 6 bases not matched to a gene. Written as DNA, the CDR3 is TGTGCCACCAGCAGAGATTTAGCGGGGGTCCTCTACGAGCAGTACTTC. Protein: CATSRDLAGVLYEQYF.

V usage is TRBV4-3 and J usage is TRBJ2-7; D possibly uses TRBD1 or TRBD2 (5 bases each). Trimming left V 4 bases short and J 12 bases short, with 22 bases between. The CDR3 contains 14 residues. CDR1 and CDR2 (germline): LGHNA, YSLEER. CDR3 in amino acids: CASSPLPGTEKLYF. The CDR3 DNA is TGCGCCAGCAGCCCTCTACCAGGGACCGAAAAGCTGTACTTC.

This sequence joins TRBV9 and TRBJ1-5; 8 bases agree with TRBD1. This CDR3 has 14 amino acids. The V segment lost 0 bases and the J segment 7 bases; nucleotides outside the gene matches: 3. The V gene's germline CDR1 is SGDLS and CDR2 YYNGEE. This CDR3 is CASSVAGGGQPQHF. The CDR3 DNA reads as TGTGCCAGCAGCGTAGCAGGGGGCGGGCAGCCCCAGCATTTT.

The chain has TRBV9 and TRBJ2-3; D unresolved. Germline V gene lookup returns CDR1 SGDLS and CDR2 YYNGEE. V was clipped by 3 bases and J by 2 bases, with 7 bases between them. CDR3 length: 13 residues. The CDR3 loop reads CASSERFTDTQYF. As DNA, the CDR3 is TGTGCCAGCAGCGAAAGATTCACAGATACGCAGTATTTT.

The rearrangement links TRBV2 to TRBJ1-3; D might be TRBD1 (6 bases). The CDR3 covers 15 residues. V was pared by 6 bases and J by 8 bases, with 20 bases between. CDR1 SNHLY and CDR2 FYNNEI come from the germline V gene. CDR3 DNA sequence: TGTGCCAGCAGAGCCACGGGACACCTAGGGGACACCATATATTTT. Translated: CASRATGHLGDTIYF.

This sequence joins TRBV6-5 and TRBJ2-1; 12 bases fit TRBD2. The CDR3 has 15 residues. From germline, CDR1 is MNHEY and CDR2 SVGAGI. The J segment lost 9 bases and the V segment lost 6 bases, leaving 9 bases of the junction unmatched. The chain's CDR3 is CASSPLAGGPSEQFF. DNA for the CDR3: TGTGCCAGCAGCCCGCTAGCGGGGGGGCCGAGTGAGCAGTTCTTC.